The entry below describes one T cell receptor (beta chain). Its specificity is not known. The sample belongs to a study of cytomegalovirus exposure and HLA in healthy donors. Study-wide points: In a later analysis, an Asian-associated ancestry cluster reportedly showed fewer N-insertions than the roughly 650-donor mean.

This PCR relied on a set of 60 Vbeta primers and 13 Jbeta primers. Here immunoSEQ multiplex PCR was the method, and the copy in TCRdb shows in-frame clones only, minus some. The top ten clones hold roughly 2.5% of a sample with about 76,000 clones, around three quarters of them seen once. V shed 5 bases and J 7 bases; nucleotides not matched to a gene: 7. Per germline, CDR1 SGHTA and CDR2 FQGNSA. This CDR3 is 15 amino acids long. The sample comprised PBMCs. The chain is built from TRBV7-2 and TRBJ2-1, with 11 bases that match TRBD2. The TCR sequence derives from a man aged 25 to 40 in good health and CMV-seronegative. The CDR3 nucleotides are TGTGCCAGCAGCCCGGGACTAGCGGTCACGAATGAGCAGTTCTTC. It specifies CASSPGLAVTNEQFF.